This T cell receptor beta chain was captured by sequencing in a study of T-cell memory formation after mild COVID-19. Study in general: Most TCR clusters belonged to a single donor.

The authors produced TCR alpha and TCR beta cDNA libraries with sample barcodes and UMIs by 5'RACE using constant-segment primers. TCRdb analysed the 5' RACE reads with MiXCR anew, one entry per CDR3 protein. Counted here are approximately 230,000 distinct CDR3 sequences, around 15% occurring once; the ten biggest clones make up around 3.8%. The V gene lost 3 bases and the J gene lost 7 bases, with 13 bases spanning the gap. The germline V gene encodes CDR1 DFQATT and CDR2 SNEGSKA (reference sequence). The length of the CDR3 is 13 residues. The TCR sequence derives from a man in his late teens or twenties who had mild COVID-19 (a few samples of this study predate the infection). Cell type and time point are not known. This chain uses TRBV20-1 with TRBJ1-5; possibly TRBD1 for D (5 bases). Input material: PBMCs or a T cell subset sorted from them (not recorded which). The CDR3 sequence is CSASSRVGQPQHF. The CDR3, as DNA: TGCAGTGCTAGTAGCAGGGTTGGGCAGCCCCAGCATTTT.